Here is one TCR beta chain with its context. Its target is unknown. This sample was included in a study of T cells in Graves' hyperthyroidism and ophthalmopathy. Ophthalmopathy patients all had a Clinical Activity Score of at least 3, a NOSPECS grade of at least 4 and disease under 3 months old. Researchers barred patients who had uncontrolled infection, other autoimmune disease, pregnancy or lactation. Around 10 ml fresh peripheral blood yielded the PBMCs. What was amplified from RNA transcripts were TCR beta CDR3 regions. When the TCR CDR3 underwent first-round RT-PCR, the HTBI primer set was used. TCRdb called the multiplex PCR reads again in MiXCR, with one record for every CDR3 protein. The data show 250,000 to 300,000 distinct CDR3 sequences, less than 20% seen once. Germline V lookup: CDR1 MNHNS, CDR2 SASEGT. V was clipped by 0 bases and J by 3 bases; unmatched bases: 3. The CDR3 loop spans 16 amino acids.

Study-wide results and limits: Ophthalmopathy cases were set apart from stable hyperthyroidism by a 13 V-J model.

This chain joins TRBV6-1 and TRBJ2-1, with 9 bases lining up with TRBD2. The sequence was obtained from a man in his forties or fifties with Graves' ophthalmopathy. The sample taken for sequencing was blood. The CDR3 nucleotides are TGTGCCAGCAGTGAAGCTAGCGGGAGTATCTACAATGAGCAGTTCTTC. This codes for CASSEASGSIYNEQFF.